The present T cell receptor (beta chain) was sequenced within a study of a mutant IDH1 vaccine in newly diagnosed glioma. Sample time point: week 11, during vaccination. Doses consisted of 300 ug of mutant IDH1 20-mer peptide each, paired with topical imiquimod. Sequencing was performed with immunoSEQ multiplex PCR; in TCRdb, only in-frame clones are kept and a portion is missing. This sample carries around 24,000 clones, approximately 79% of them seen once, and the ten largest clones take about 8.2%. This clone was found a few times. The antigen is undetermined. V trimming: 1 base; J trimming: 10 bases; junction bases outside the gene matches: 5. Germline V gives CDR1 SGHAT, CDR2 FQNNGV. There are 14 residues in the CDR3.

The starting material was PBMCs, obtained from a glioma patient whose treatment included an IDH1 peptide vaccine. The sequence was obtained from a man aged 35 to 55 with glioma. This rearrangement joins TRBV11-2 to TRBJ1-2, with 11 positions matching TRBD1. CDR3 sequence (DNA): TGTGCCAGCAGCTTAGGGACAGGGGGCGCGGACTACACCTTC. Amino acids: CASSLGTGGADYTF. The complete variable domain, with remaining parts taken from reference TRBV11-2 and TRBJ1-2, reads EAGVAQSPRYKIIEKRQSVAFWCNPISGHATLYWYQQILGQGPKLLIQFQNNGVVDDSQLPKDRFSAERLKGVDSTLKIQPAKLEDSAVYLCASSLGTGGADYTFGSGTRLTVV.